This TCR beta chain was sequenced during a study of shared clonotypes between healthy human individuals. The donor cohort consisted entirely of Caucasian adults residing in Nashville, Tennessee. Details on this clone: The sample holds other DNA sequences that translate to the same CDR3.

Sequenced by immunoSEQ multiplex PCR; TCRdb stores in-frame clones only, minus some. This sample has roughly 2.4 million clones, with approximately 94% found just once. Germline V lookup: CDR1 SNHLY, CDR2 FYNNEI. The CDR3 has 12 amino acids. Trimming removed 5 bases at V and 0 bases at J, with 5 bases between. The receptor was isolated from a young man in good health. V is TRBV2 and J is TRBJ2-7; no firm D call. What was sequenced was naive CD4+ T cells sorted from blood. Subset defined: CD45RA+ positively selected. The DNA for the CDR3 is TGTGCCAGCAGTCAAAGCTCCTACGAGCAGTACTTC. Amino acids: CASSQSSYEQYF.